In this sample, the clone carrying this TCR beta chain turned up a few times. These data belong to a study of blood T cells in healthy people across ages. The authors drew around 9.4 milliliters of peripheral blood from each donor. A J-beta primer mix and a sample-barcoded 5' primer were used in a second PCR of roughly 6 to 11 cycles. All cDNA molecules were each tagged by a template-switch adaptor with 12 random nucleotides. TCRdb reprocessed the 5' RACE reads via MiXCR and lists one record per CDR3 protein. The data show about 720,000 distinct CDR3 sequences, with 25% seen just once and under 4.5% held by the top ten. V lost 9 bases and J lost 4, with 19 bases in between. The CDR3 loop spans 14 amino acids. CDR1 and CDR2 from the germline V gene are SGHRS and YFSETQ. These data were also reused for a study on T cells of mothers and their children. This second report adds: All donors were healthy and Caucasian; they were three mothers and their six children. Unrelated mother-child pairs always had slightly, but never significantly, lower normalized overlap than related pairs.

The source is a boy younger than 18 in good health. The specimen was blood. The chain carries TRBV5-1 and TRBJ2-5; D might be TRBD2 (6 bases). CDR3 in amino acids: CANPRERPRETQYF. CDR3 coding DNA: TGCGCCAATCCACGGGAGCGGCCCAGAGAGACCCAGTACTTC.